These 26 T cell receptor beta chains were all obtained from the same sample, sequenced in a study of blood T cell repertoires in COVID-19 (dated by TCRdb to between 2020 and 2021). Libraries came from the immunoSEQ multiplex PCR assay. Entries here come from immuneACCESS through TCRdb and include only in-frame sequences with V and J called. Some clones fail to appear in such tables; in the studies checked, an unresolved V gene covers under half of the shortfall, and the cause of the remainder is unknown. For this sample there are under 250,000 clones; around 86% appear just once. Over 6% of the sample comes from the top ten. Sequenced sample: peripheral blood. These receptors were obtained from a woman aged 70-85 years with active or convalescent COVID-19.

The chain employs TRBV27 and TRBJ1-6; TRBD1 matches 10 bases. V shed 4 bases and J 10 bases; nucleotides not matched to a gene: 4. The CDR3 has 14 residues. The germline V gene encodes CDR1 MNHEY and CDR2 SMNVEV (reference sequence). The CDR3 spells CASSWDRGRSPLHF. CDR3 sequence (DNA): TGTGCCAGCAGTTGGGACAGGGGTAGATCACCCCTCCACTTT.

The rearrangement joins TRBV18 to TRBJ2-5; a weak D match, TRBD2 (6 bases). CDR3 length: 14 amino acids. V lost 5 bases and J 5 bases, leaving 15 bases between the germline ends. The germline V gene encodes CDR1 KGHSH and CDR2 LQKENI. The CDR3: CASSSRRDGETQYF. The CDR3 region has the DNA TGTGCCAGCTCATCACGGAGGGACGGGGAGACCCAGTACTTC.

The V and J genes are TRBV3-1 (or the pseudogene TRBV3-2) and TRBJ2-1; 15 bases are shared with TRBD2. CDR3 length: 20 residues. V shed 0 bases, J shed 2 bases, and the junction held 8 bases outside the gene matches. Germline CDR1 and CDR2: LGHDT and YNNKEL (reference sequence). DNA of the CDR3: TGTGCCAGCAGCCAAGATTTTGGGACTAGCGGGGGGATAGCCTACAATGAGCAGTTCTTC. This encodes CASSQDFGTSGGIAYNEQFF.

The CDR3 sequence is CASSLGGRNTEAFF. In nucleotides, the CDR3 is TGTGCCAGCAGCCTCGGGGGGCGGAACACTGAAGCTTTCTTT. This chain links TRBV6-5 with TRBJ1-1; TRBD1 is a possible D gene (6 bases). The V end lost 6 bases, the J end lost 1 base, and 12 bases lay between the germline ends. Germline CDR1 MNHEY, CDR2 SVGAGI. This CDR3 has 14 amino acids.

In DNA, the CDR3 is TGCGCCAGCAGCCTGACAGGGCCGATTGACGGGACCCAGTACTTC. Protein sequence: CASSLTGPIDGTQYF. This sequence joins TRBV5-1 and TRBJ2-5; 7 nucleotides match TRBD1. Germline trimming cut 4 bases from V and 7 bases from J; bases unmatched to any gene: 13. The CDR3 loop spans 15 amino acids. Germline V lookup: CDR1 SGHRS, CDR2 YFSETQ.

DNA for the CDR3: TGTGCCAGCAGCTTAGGCCACAGAACCTATGGCTACACCTTC. This translates into CASSLGHRTYGYTF. The chain employs TRBV11-2 and TRBJ1-2; no clear D. V was pared by 1 base and J by 4 bases, with 10 bases between. The germline gives CDR1 SGHAT, CDR2 FQNNGV. The CDR3 covers 14 residues. The variable domain in full, completed from reference TRBV11-2 and TRBJ1-2, reads EAGVAQSPRYKIIEKRQSVAFWCNPISGHATLYWYQQILGQGPKLLIQFQNNGVVDDSQLPKDRFSAERLKGVDSTLKIQPAKLEDSAVYLCASSLGHRTYGYTFGSGTRLTVV.

The V call is TRBV7-9, the J call TRBJ2-7; tentative D call: TRBD1 (8 bases). Germline assignment: CDR1 SEHNR and CDR2 FQNEAQ (reference sequence). The CDR3 runs 14 residues. V was clipped by 3 bases and J by 5 bases, with 14 bases between them. CDR3 sequence (DNA): TGTGCCAGCAGCTTGCGAACAGGGGGGGACGAGCAGTACTTC. Amino acid sequence: CASSLRTGGDEQYF.

The chain has TRBV5-1 and TRBJ2-3; D remains unclear. Germline V gene lookup returns CDR1 SGHRS and CDR2 YFSETQ. The CDR3 has 13 residues. Trimming cost V 4 bases and J 2 bases, with 8 bases left between them. CDR3 nucleotides: TGCGCCAGCAGCCTGACTTACACAGATACGCAGTATTTT. It encodes CASSLTYTDTQYF.

This clone has only one observation. The rearrangement uses TRBV9 and TRBJ2-2; TRBD1 might be the D (5 bases). This CDR3 has 19 amino acids. Germline lookup yields CDR1 SGDLS and CDR2 YYNGEE. V shed 0 bases and J shed 4 bases, with 22 bases lying between them. CDR3 DNA sequence: TGTGCCAGCAGCGTAGAGACCCCCCCCGGTAGGGGCGGCACCGGGGAGCTGTTTTTT. Its translation: CASSVETPPGRGGTGELFF.

This chain connects TRBV7-9 to TRBJ2-3; 8 nucleotides match TRBD2. The junction had 17 bases not matched to a gene; V was cut back by 7 bases and J by 8 bases. CDR1 and CDR2 (germline): SEHNR, FQNEAQ (reference sequence). CDR3 length: 16 residues. CDR3 amino acids: CASTPGVAGGPTTQYF. The CDR3, as DNA: TGTGCCAGCACCCCCGGCGTGGCGGGGGGCCCGACTACGCAGTATTTT.

J is TRBJ1-3 and V is TRBV4-3; D gene uncertain. CDR3 length equals 17 residues. Trimming took 2 bases from V and 0 from J, leaving 14 bases between them. Germline V lookup: CDR1 LGHNA, CDR2 YSLEER. The DNA of the CDR3 is TGCGCCAGCAGCCAAAATCCCGAGTCGATCTCTGGAAACACCATATATTTT. Its translation: CASSQNPESISGNTIYF.

The chain has TRBV5-1 and TRBJ1-1; TRBD1 matches 7 bases. CDR3 length: 15 residues. Germline V lookup: CDR1 SGHRS, CDR2 YFSETQ. The V gene end was trimmed by 0 bases and the J gene end by 1 base; junction bases not matched to a gene: 3. DNA for the CDR3: TGCGCCAGCAGCTTGGACAGGGGAGGGAACACTGAAGCTTTCTTT. Translated, it gives CASSLDRGGNTEAFF. Full variable domain (remainder filled in from reference TRBV5-1 and TRBJ1-1): KAGVTQTPRYLIKTRGQQVTLSCSPISGHRSVSWYQQTPGQGLQFLFEYFSETQRNKGNFPGRFSGRQFSNSRSEMNVSTLELGDSALYLCASSLDRGGNTEAFFGQGTRLTVV.

The chain recombines TRBV4-3 with TRBJ1-2, with D possibly being TRBD1 (5 bases). The CDR3 runs 17 residues. CDR1 and CDR2 (germline): LGHNA, YSLEER. Trimming stripped 0 bases from V and 4 bases from J, with 18 bases between. The CDR3 region has the DNA TGCGCCAGCAGCCAAGATATCCCGGGGGAGTCCCCCTATGGCTACACCTTC. It specifies CASSQDIPGESPYGYTF.

The sample holds one count of this clone. This sequence joins TRBV5-1 and TRBJ2-1; 8 nucleotides match TRBD2. The CDR3 totals 16 residues. With 0 bases clipped from V and 7 bases from J, the junction kept 9 bases outside the gene matches. Germline CDR1 SGHRS, CDR2 YFSETQ. This CDR3 reads CASSLANGGAGNEQFF. The CDR3 region has the DNA TGCGCCAGCAGCTTGGCGAACGGGGGGGCCGGGAATGAGCAGTTCTTC.

V is TRBV5-5 and J is TRBJ1-1; maybe TRBD1 (5 bases). CDR3 length: 15 amino acids. Germline lookup yields CDR1 SGHKS and CDR2 YYEKEE (reference sequence). V was cut by 0 bases and J by 7 bases, with 16 bases left in between. DNA of the CDR3: TGTGCCAGCAGCTTGGCGGGCCGATGGGGGGATGAAGCTTTCTTT. Translation gives CASSLAGRWGDEAFF.

The CDR3 DNA follows: TGCGCCAGCAGCTTGGAGGGGGCGCTTATCGGGGAGCTGTTTTTT. Encoded protein: CASSLEGALIGELFF. The V gene is TRBV5-1, the J gene TRBJ2-2, with 7 bases lining up with TRBD1. The CDR3 consists of 15 residues. The germline V gene encodes CDR1 SGHRS and CDR2 YFSETQ. The V segment lost 0 bases and the J segment 7 bases; nucleotides outside the gene matches: 6. The full variable domain, its missing parts supplied by reference TRBV5-1 and TRBJ2-2, is KAGVTQTPRYLIKTRGQQVTLSCSPISGHRSVSWYQQTPGQGLQFLFEYFSETQRNKGNFPGRFSGRQFSNSRSEMNVSTLELGDSALYLCASSLEGALIGELFFGEGSRLTVL.

This clone was seen a few times. The rearrangement joins TRBV6-5 to TRBJ2-7; 7 bases are a match to TRBD1. Germline V gives CDR1 MNHEY, CDR2 SVGAGI. V gave up 6 bases and J gave up 2 bases; unmatched junction bases: 7. The CDR3 is 14 amino acids. CDR3 nucleotides: TGTGCCAGCAGAGGCTGGGACAGCCCCTACGAGCAGTACTTC. This sequence encodes CASRGWDSPYEQYF.

The chain recombines TRBV19 with TRBJ1-1; the match to TRBD1 covers 8 bases. The ends lost 6 bases at V and 5 bases at J; junction bases unmatched: 8. The germline V gene encodes CDR1 LNHDA and CDR2 SQIVND (reference sequence). This CDR3 has 14 residues. In DNA form, the CDR3 reads TGTGCCAGTAGCGAACAGGGGGGTAGGACTGAAGCTTTCTTT. Amino acids: CASSEQGGRTEAFF.

The gene calls are TRBV6-2 or TRBV6-3 and TRBJ2-1; 11 nucleotides agree with TRBD2. The V and J ends lost 4 bases and 7 bases, in that order; junction bases with no gene match: 0. The CDR3 length is 13 residues. Germline CDR1 and CDR2: MNHEY and SVGEGT. The CDR3 here is CASSLAGGNEQFF. DNA for the CDR3: TGTGCCAGCAGTTTAGCGGGGGGGAATGAGCAGTTCTTC.

This chain uses TRBV7-2 with TRBJ1-6; D unclear. Trimming shortened V by 0 bases and J by 10 bases, and 19 bases separated the two germline ends. Germline CDR1 SGHTA, CDR2 FQGNSA. This CDR3 region has 17 residues. The CDR3 DNA reads as TGTGCCAGCAGCTTAGCGCATCTACAAAATCGGGTCTCACCCCTCCACTTT. Its translation is CASSLAHLQNRVSPLHF.

The chain uses TRBV19 and TRBJ1-5, with D perhaps matching TRBD1 (6 bases). V was cut by 0 bases and J by 3 bases, with 12 bases left in between. The germline gives CDR1 LNHDA, CDR2 SQIVND (reference sequence). CDR3 size: 16 residues. In DNA form, the CDR3 reads TGTGCCAGTAGTATAGAGGCAGGGGTAGACAATCAGCCCCAGCATTTT. Translation: CASSIEAGVDNQPQHF. The full variable domain, its missing parts supplied by reference TRBV19 and TRBJ1-5, is DGGITQSPKYLFRKEGQNVTLSCEQNLNHDAMYWYRQDPGQGLRLIYYSQIVNDFQKGDIAEGYSVSREKKESFPLTVTSAQKNPTAFYLCASSIEAGVDNQPQHFGDGTRLSIL.

V gene TRBV19 combines with J gene TRBJ1-2; tentatively, D is TRBD1 (5 bases). In germline, CDR1 is LNHDA, CDR2 SQIVND (reference sequence). The germline V and J ends were trimmed by 5 bases and 3 bases, with 16 bases remaining between them. The CDR3 has 15 residues. Here the CDR3 reads CASSRFKWGDYGYTF. CDR3 coding DNA: TGTGCCAGTAGTCGTTTTAAGTGGGGGGACTATGGCTACACCTTC. Based on the CDR3 plus reference TRBV19 and TRBJ1-2, the full variable domain is DGGITQSPKYLFRKEGQNVTLSCEQNLNHDAMYWYRQDPGQGLRLIYYSQIVNDFQKGDIAEGYSVSREKKESFPLTVTSAQKNPTAFYLCASSRFKWGDYGYTFGSGTRLTVV.

The V and J genes are TRBV18 and TRBJ1-5; no clear D gene. The V end lost 0 bases, the J end lost 4 bases, and 10 bases lay between the germline ends. CDR1 is KGHSH, CDR2 LQKENI, per germline. This CDR3 contains 15 residues. This CDR3 is CASSPPFDFNQPQHF. The DNA for the CDR3 is TGTGCCAGCTCACCACCATTCGACTTTAATCAGCCCCAGCATTTT.

The table lists this clone with a few counts. The V call is TRBV20-1, the J call TRBJ1-6, with TRBD1 as a possible D gene (5 bases). Looked up from germline, CDR1 is DFQATT and CDR2 is SNEGSKA (reference sequence). V dropped 3 bases and J dropped 10 bases, with 16 bases sitting between them. The CDR3 sequence is 14 residues long. CDR3 amino acids: CSASSLREESPLHF. The CDR3 region has the DNA TGCAGTGCTAGTTCTCTCAGGGAAGAGTCACCCCTCCACTTT.

The V gene is TRBV5-1, the J gene TRBJ1-1; no clear D. Trimming removed 6 bases at V and 2 bases at J, with 14 bases between. Germline lookup yields CDR1 SGHRS and CDR2 YFSETQ. The CDR3 is 14 amino acids. The CDR3 DNA sequence: TGCGCCAGCACCCCGACGCCGGGAAACACTGAAGCTTTCTTT. Translated, it gives CASTPTPGNTEAFF.

This clone occurred a few times. The chain employs TRBV6-1 and TRBJ1-5; no reliable D call. The CDR3 length is 15 residues. Germline V CDR1 and CDR2: MNHNS, SASEGT. With 1 base removed from V and 7 bases from J, the gap between germline ends came to 14 bases. The CDR3 loop is CASSEVVGEGQPQHF. DNA for the CDR3: TGTGCCAGCAGTGAAGTTGTCGGGGAGGGCCAGCCCCAGCATTTT.